This passage covers 23 T cell receptor beta chains from one sample sequenced in a study of blood T cell repertoires in COVID-19 (dated by TCRdb to the early 2020s). Library preparation employed the immunoSEQ multiplex PCR assay. TCRdb stores this immuneACCESS table with in-frame sequences only. Part of the clones is absent; in the studies checked, under half of the shortfall reflects unresolved V genes, and no reason is known for the rest. For this sample the table gives about 36,000 clones, of which 75% to 90% were detected only once. The top ten constitute around 20% of the sample. Sequences were obtained from peripheral blood. These receptors were taken from a man aged 55 to 70 with acute or convalescent COVID-19.

The chain is built from TRBV6-5 and TRBJ1-4; 7 nucleotides line up with TRBD1. The CDR3 has 14 residues. V lost 6 bases and J lost 4; bases outside the gene matches: 5. Germline CDR1 and CDR2: MNHEY and SVGAGI. The CDR3 DNA sequence: TGTGCCAGCAGGAGGACAGGCTATAATGAAAAACTGTTTTTT. Translated: CASRRTGYNEKLFF.

The V and J genes are TRBV5-1 and TRBJ1-4; a weak D match, TRBD1 (6 bases). Trimming removed 4 bases from V and 6 bases from J, with 13 bases in between. Germline CDR1 and CDR2: SGHRS and YFSETQ. The CDR3 has 14 amino acids. The CDR3 DNA reads as TGCGCCAGCAGCAAAACAGGGTCGGATGAAAAACTGTTTTTT. Its protein product is CASSKTGSDEKLFF.

This chain uses TRBV3-1 (or the pseudogene TRBV3-2) with TRBJ2-3, with 10 bases identical to TRBD2. Germline V gene data show CDR1 as LGHDT and CDR2 as YNNKEL (reference sequence). V trimming: 5 bases; J trimming: 1 base; junction bases outside the gene matches: 9. This CDR3 contains 17 residues. The CDR3 region is CASSIWTSGRRTDTQYF. For the CDR3, the DNA is TGTGCCAGCAGCATATGGACTAGCGGTAGGCGCACAGATACGCAGTATTTT.

V usage is TRBV11-2 and J usage is TRBJ1-5, with D uncertain. In germline, CDR1 is SGHAT, CDR2 FQNNGV. CDR3 length: 14 residues. V lost 5 bases to trimming and J lost 4 bases, with 12 bases between them. DNA of the CDR3: TGTGCCAGCAGCCGTCTCGGGTCAAATCAGCCCCAGCATTTT. Translation: CASSRLGSNQPQHF.

J is TRBJ1-2 and V is TRBV3-1 (or the pseudogene TRBV3-2); 7 bases agree with TRBD1. V shed 3 bases and J 4 bases; nucleotides not matched to a gene: 2. This CDR3 has 13 residues. Germline CDR1 LGHDT, CDR2 YNNKEL (reference sequence). The CDR3 reads CASSQWDSYGYTF. DNA of the CDR3: TGTGCCAGCAGCCAGTGGGACAGCTATGGCTACACCTTC.

The rearrangement uses TRBV24-1 and TRBJ2-1; 13 bases line up with TRBD2. The ends lost 5 bases at V and 5 bases at J; junction bases unmatched: 2. The CDR3 contains 15 residues. Germline lookup yields CDR1 KGHDR and CDR2 SFDVKD. CDR3 residues: CATSGTSGSHNEQFF. The CDR3 DNA reads as TGTGCCACCAGTGGGACTAGCGGGAGCCACAATGAGCAGTTCTTC.

The chain links TRBV27 to TRBJ2-5, with 10 bases matching TRBD1. There are 14 residues in the CDR3. V trimming: 6 bases; J trimming: 5 bases; junction bases outside the gene matches: 6. From germline, CDR1 is MNHEY and CDR2 SMNVEV (reference sequence). The DNA for the CDR3 is TGTGCCAGCAGCAGACAGGGGGCACGGGAGACCCAGTACTTC. It encodes CASSRQGARETQYF.

V gene TRBV9 combines with J gene TRBJ1-2; D not certain. Looked up from germline, CDR1 is SGDLS and CDR2 is YYNGEE. The CDR3 consists of 13 residues. Trimming stripped 0 bases from V and 2 bases from J, with 5 bases between. The DNA for the CDR3 is TGTGCCAGCAGCGTAGCCGAGAACTATGGCTACACCTTC. It is translated as CASSVAENYGYTF.

This chain links TRBV24-1 with TRBJ2-7; 10 nucleotides match TRBD2. The junction had 2 bases not matched to a gene; V was cut back by 3 bases and J by 1 base. The CDR3 runs to 15 residues. Per germline, CDR1 KGHDR and CDR2 SFDVKD. DNA of the CDR3: TGTGCCACCAGTGATAGCGGGAGGGATTCCTACGAGCAGTACTTC. Translating gives CATSDSGRDSYEQYF.

The J gene is TRBJ2-7, the V gene TRBV5-1, with TRBD1 identical over 8 bases. J lost 0 bases, V lost 4 bases, and 6 bases had no gene match. The CDR3 has 15 residues. The germline V gene has CDR1 SGHRS and CDR2 YFSETQ. Written as DNA, the CDR3 is TGCGCCAGCAGCCTCGGGACAGGAGTCTCCTACGAGCAGTACTTC. This codes for CASSLGTGVSYEQYF.

V and J are TRBV29-1 and TRBJ2-7; 8 bases line up with TRBD1. V gave up 7 bases and J gave up 7 bases; unmatched junction bases: 6. Germline V CDR1 and CDR2: SQVTM, ANQGSEA. This CDR3 spans 11 amino acids. Here the CDR3 DNA reads TGCAGCGCAAGGGACAGGCAGGAGCAGTACTTC. It yields the protein CSARDRQEQYF.

CDR3 bases: TGTGCCAGCAGCCAAGATCCTGGGGGAGGCCCAGATACGCAGTATTTT. This translates into CASSQDPGGGPDTQYF. V usage is TRBV4-2 and J usage is TRBJ2-3, with D tentatively TRBD2 (6 bases). The ends were cut back, 0 bases at V and 4 bases at J, with 14 bases in the middle. Germline CDR1 reads LGHNA; CDR2 reads YNFKEQ. CDR3 length equals 16 residues.

This clone appeared a single time. The chain links TRBV18 to TRBJ1-6, with D possibly TRBD1 on 5 matching bases. V shed 6 bases and J shed 8 bases, with 14 bases lying between them. This CDR3 is 14 amino acids long. The germline gives CDR1 KGHSH, CDR2 LQKENI. CDR3 residues: CASSPRTRDSPLHF. The CDR3 nucleotides read TGTGCCAGCTCCCCCAGGACACGGGATTCACCCCTCCACTTT.

Worth noting for this clone: The sample carries other DNA sequences with the same CDR3. The V gene is TRBV29-1, the J gene TRBJ2-7; the D gene is possibly TRBD1 (6 bases). Deletions cut 7 bases from V and 0 bases from J, with 10 bases between. The V gene's germline CDR1 is SQVTM and CDR2 ANQGSEA. This CDR3 has 12 residues. The CDR3 DNA follows: TGCAGCGGCCGGGACACCTCCTACGAGCAGTACTTC. It codes for CSGRDTSYEQYF.

This chain connects TRBV10-3 to TRBJ1-1; D not certain. Germline V gene lookup returns CDR1 ENHRY and CDR2 SYGVKD. The CDR3 loop spans 14 amino acids. The V end was cut by 2 bases, the J end by 3 bases, with 10 bases between. CDR3 residues: CAISERVGDTEAFF. The CDR3 coding sequence is TGTGCCATCAGTGAGCGGGTAGGCGACACTGAAGCTTTCTTT.

The V gene is TRBV24-1, the J gene TRBJ2-1, with 11 bases aligning to TRBD2. Germline CDR1 and CDR2: KGHDR and SFDVKD. CDR3 length: 18 residues. V was clipped by 4 bases and J by 6 bases; unmatched bases: 13. The CDR3 protein is CATSDPRGLAGGRNEQFF. In nucleotides, the CDR3 is TGTGCCACCAGTGACCCCCGCGGTCTAGCGGGAGGCCGCAATGAGCAGTTCTTC.

V gene TRBV5-1 combines with J gene TRBJ2-2, with D possibly being TRBD2 (6 bases). V lost 6 bases and J lost 1, with 10 bases in between. The germline V gene encodes CDR1 SGHRS and CDR2 YFSETQ. This CDR3 region has 14 residues. As DNA, the CDR3 is TGCGCCAGCATTCTAGCGCTGAACACCGGGGAGCTGTTTTTT. Its protein is CASILALNTGELFF.

V and J are TRBV9 and TRBJ2-2; 10 bases line up with TRBD2. Germline V gene data show CDR1 as SGDLS and CDR2 as YYNGEE. The CDR3 has 17 amino acids. Trimming removed 4 bases from V and 0 bases from J; junction bases left unmatched: 6. The DNA of the CDR3 is TGTGCCAGCAGCTCCCGGACTAGCGGACCGAACACCGGGGAGCTGTTTTTT. Translation gives CASSSRTSGPNTGELFF.

CDR3 DNA sequence: TGTGCCAGCAGCCGCGGGGGGTACAATGAGCAGTTCTTC. Translated, it gives CASSRGGYNEQFF. The chain employs TRBV7-9 and TRBJ2-1; 8 bases are a match to TRBD2. The V and J ends lost 5 bases and 4 bases, in that order; junction bases with no gene match: 1. Germline V gene lookup returns CDR1 SEHNR and CDR2 FQNEAQ (reference sequence). This CDR3 has 13 residues.

The gene calls are TRBV5-4 and TRBJ2-1; TRBD1 aligns across 9 bases. Germline V gene sequence: CDR1 SGHNT, CDR2 YYREEE (reference sequence). This CDR3 spans 15 amino acids. V was clipped by 5 bases and J by 0 bases; unmatched bases: 3. The CDR3 here is CASRDRGSSYNEQFF. For the CDR3, the DNA is TGTGCCAGCAGGGACAGGGGCAGCTCCTACAATGAGCAGTTCTTC.

This chain uses TRBV7-9 with TRBJ2-1, with D perhaps TRBD1 (6 bases). Germline V gene lookup returns CDR1 SEHNR and CDR2 FQNEAQ (reference sequence). CDR3 size: 14 residues. Deletions cut 4 bases from V and 7 bases from J, with 14 bases between. The CDR3 DNA reads TGTGCCAGCAGCTCACACAGGGTGGTAAATGAGCAGTTCTTC. This gives the protein CASSSHRVVNEQFF. Based on the CDR3 plus reference TRBV7-9 and TRBJ2-1, the full variable domain is DTGVSQNPRHKITKRGQNVTFRCDPISEHNRLYWYRQTLGQGPEFLTYFQNEAQLEKSRLLSDRFSAERPKGSFSTLEIQRTEQGDSAMYLCASSSHRVVNEQFFGPGTRLTVL.

The gene calls are TRBV6-4 and TRBJ1-2; a weak D match, TRBD1 (6 bases). CDR1 MRHNA and CDR2 SNTAGT come from the germline V gene. This CDR3 is 13 amino acids long. Trimming stripped 4 bases from V and 4 bases from J, with 10 bases between. CDR3: CASSVGRGYGYTF. In DNA form, the CDR3 reads TGTGCCAGCAGTGTGGGCAGGGGCTATGGCTACACCTTC.

The rearrangement joins TRBV2 to TRBJ2-3; D possibly corresponds to TRBD2 (6 bases). Germline loops: CDR1 SNHLY, CDR2 FYNNEI. The CDR3 covers 16 residues. V lost 1 base and J 2 bases, leaving 13 bases between the germline ends. In DNA form, the CDR3 reads TGTGCCAGCAGTGAAGTAACAGGACTAACCACAGATACGCAGTATTTT. Its protein is CASSEVTGLTTDTQYF.